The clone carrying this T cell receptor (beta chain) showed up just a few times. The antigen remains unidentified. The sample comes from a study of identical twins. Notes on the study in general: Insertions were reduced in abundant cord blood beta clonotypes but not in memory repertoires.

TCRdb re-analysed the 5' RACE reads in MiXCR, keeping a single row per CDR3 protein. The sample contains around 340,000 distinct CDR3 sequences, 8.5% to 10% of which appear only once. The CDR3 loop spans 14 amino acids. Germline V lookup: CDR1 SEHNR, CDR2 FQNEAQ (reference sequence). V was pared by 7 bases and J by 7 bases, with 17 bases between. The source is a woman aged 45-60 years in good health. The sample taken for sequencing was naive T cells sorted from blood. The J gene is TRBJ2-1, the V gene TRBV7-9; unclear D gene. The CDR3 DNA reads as TGTGCCAGCAAAAACCAAAATACATTGAATGAGCAGTTCTTC. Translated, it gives CASKNQNTLNEQFF.